A single T cell receptor beta chain is shown here with its context. No antigen is known for it. Base qualities are not at hand, and no much larger clone is one base apart. In the germline V gene (reference sequence), CDR1 corresponds to SEHNR and CDR2 to FQNEAQ. Counted from cysteine to phenylalanine, this CDR3 has 11 amino acids. Only the CDR3 DNA is retained, 33 bases long and in frame from the first base. V and J lose 3 bases and 7 bases, and a span of 6 bases separates them. This specimen comes from a study of cytomegalovirus exposure and HLA in healthy donors (dated by TCRdb to 2017 to 2019). Turning to the overall study: According to an earlier analysis of several hundred of the donors, 150 million to 200 million T cells yielded 120 million or so unique TCR beta sequences and approximately 300 Gb of sequence data. Roughly 300 gigabases of sequencing data and approximately 85 million unique TCR sequences were included in an early release covering roughly 600 HLA-typed donors. Among the roughly 400 genotyped donors, approximately 82% belonged to the genetic ancestry cluster associated with self-reported Caucasian donors. The aim of the study was to test whether cataloging public T cell receptors could identify signatures of past pathogen exposure. The study profiled the T cell repertoires of hundreds of subjects by immunosequencing and related them to cytomegalovirus serostatus. A separate validation cohort of more than 100 different subjects was used in addition to the approximately 610-subject first cohort. The study combined high-throughput TCR immunosequencing, statistical association of individual TCRs with disease status, and machine learning to predict cytomegalovirus infection status. To study patterns of TCR occurrence, a later analysis re-analyzed previously published TCR beta repertoires from under 750 donors and added high-resolution HLA genotyping. Rather than drawing on any new phenotypic data, the later analysis identified candidate immune exposures from TCR beta sequences and the way those sequences occurred across donors. In an earlier analysis of about 590 of the donors, high-throughput TCR beta sequencing was used to judge whether each TCR beta V gene segment behaved as functional or pseudogenic. Donor age, sex, ethnicity and CMV serostatus were compiled alongside the repertoire data. Genome-wide SNP genotypes for about three fifths of the roughly 670 donors were used in a later genetic analysis, which treated that subset as a discovery cohort. All discovery cohort repertoires had been generated on a single sequencing platform. Class I and class II HLA loci were covered by the typing at four-digit resolution. The number of typed donors differed by locus: roughly 620-630 for A, B, C, DRB1 and DQB1; 522 for DQA1; 606 for DPA1; and roughly 450 for DPB1. Roughly five DR-DQ haplotypes were treated as single units for association and clustering because of strong linkage in the cohort. Among 350 to 400 genotyped donors of the cohort, an average of approximately 240,000 unique TCR beta nucleotide sequences were sequenced per donor, roughly 18% of them non-productive. General findings and caveats noted by the study authors: According to a later analysis, parvovirus B19, influenza, CMV and Epstein-Barr virus appeared linked to several top co-occurrence clusters. The classifier was reported to diagnose cytomegalovirus status with high specificity and sensitivity in both the original and validation cohorts. A further reported finding was that TCR beta sequences accurately predicted the HLA-A and HLA-B alleles for most subjects in the first cohort. Roughly uniform sequencing depth across donors was assumed in presence/absence analyses, although this assumption may not hold. Because HLA typing was missing for some donors at each locus, association tests included only the typed subset. A cluster of highly shared sequence variants was judged likely to be a technical artifact of the sequencing pipeline. Roughly 17 rarely observed V segments, including chromosome 9 orphons, were excluded from the earlier analysis of approximately 500 of the donors because counts were too low. It was suggested by the authors that the approach could potentially be generalized to other disease states and immunological phenotypes. Some IMGT-functional V segments, including TRBV6-2 and TRBV6-3, could not be told apart with the 87-base-pair reads, so those segments were excluded. Compared with the approximately 720-donor mean, donors in an Asian-associated ancestry cluster had fewer N-insertions in productive TCRs, according to a later genetic analysis. In a later analysis, HLA-associated TCR beta chains were found to be more clonally expanded and to have lower generation probabilities than equally common non-associated chains. In an earlier analysis of about 550 of the donors, most TCR beta V segments were observed in productive rearrangements about 87% or about 30% of the time, broadly matching IMGT annotations. In a later analysis, the rate of TCR association differed among HLA loci, with DRB1 alleles having the most associated TCRs and HLA-C alleles having the fewest. The study listed 150 to 200 TCR beta chains as associated with cytomegalovirus. When HLA alleles, especially DR and DQ, strongly co-occurred, TCR associations were difficult to assign to individual alleles. Three of the identified cytomegalovirus-associated TCR beta chains were confirmed in vitro to be specific for cytomegalovirus antigens. Correlated functional status among segregating V segments might be attributable to linkage disequilibrium, but an unknown experimental factor could not be ruled out. Most TCR sequences were observed very rarely across donors, whereas some public TCRs were present in many individuals. For the cohort, immune exposure information was limited to CMV serostatus. In a later genetic analysis, a missense DCLRE1C variant was associated with V-gene and J-gene trimming of TCR beta chains, and the association was replicated in an independent cohort. According to a later analysis, most CMV-associated TCR beta chains appeared to be HLA-restricted, and the HLA associations seemed to be driven largely by CMV exposure. In this cohort, only TCR beta chains were sequenced, and detectable features were limited by the absence of alpha or paired-chain data. In a later analysis, some 17,000 TCR beta sequences were associated with specific HLA alleles at a false discovery rate of 0.05.

Libraries were made using the immunoSEQ multiplex PCR assay. A mixture of 60 forward primers for TCR Vbeta segments and 13 reverse primers for TCR Jbeta segments was used in the multiplex PCR. The CDR3 region of rearranged TCR beta genes was amplified from genomic DNA with a multiplex PCR assay. On the Illumina HiSeq System, the amplified TCR beta libraries were sequenced as 87-base-pair reads. In the authors' own workflow: In a later analysis, tens of millions of unique TCR beta chains were counted across the roughly 670 repertoires, and roughly 11 million of these chains were shared by at least two donors. Raw reads were error-corrected and collapsed into unique sequences by a nearest-neighbor algorithm in which closely related sequences were merged to remove PCR and sequencing errors. CDR3 sequences were aligned to IMGT reference sequences to assign V, D and J gene segments. For a sequence to be retained, at least a six-nucleotide match to both a V gene segment and a J gene segment was required. Rearrangements were classified as productive when the CDR3 lacked stop codons and remained in frame with V and J, and all other rearrangements were classified as non-productive. Following IMGT convention, CDR3 was defined as the stretch from the second conserved V-encoded cysteine up to the conserved J-encoded phenylalanine. The earlier analysis of more than 450 of the donors excluded sequences that lacked an unambiguous match to a single V gene segment. In an earlier analysis of approximately 500 of the donors, a V segment was called functional when productive rearrangements were above 56.7%, and segregating when the standard deviation between donors exceeded 5%. A statistical classification framework was developed to diagnose cytomegalovirus status using the catalog of TCR beta chain sequences. V and J gene assignment, in a later analysis, came from comparing TCR nucleotide sequences with IMGT/GENE-DB human TR gene sequences. The TCRdist pipeline was used in a later analysis to assign CDR3 sequences and most-parsimonious VDJ recombination scenarios. In a later analysis, each TCR beta chain was defined by its CDR3 amino acid sequence together with its V-gene family, and reads lacking a unique V-gene family were excluded. In a later analysis, 500 to 650 highly shared, low-generation-probability nucleotide sequences were removed to address suspected cross-contamination and a sequencing artifact. A later analysis calculated a clonal expansion index for each public chain from normalized within-repertoire ranks of inferred template counts. In a later analysis, generation probabilities were computed with a VDJ recombination model fitted to out-of-frame rearrangements, and the resulting probabilities were checked against IGoR. Hypergeometric tests were used in a later analysis to score TCR-TCR, TCR-HLA and TCR-CMV co-occurrence, with a repertoire-size bias correction applied to the TCR pairs. A later analysis estimated false discovery rates by permuting HLA or CMV assignments 20 times. In a later analysis, co-occurring TCRs were grouped using DBSCAN, and TCRdist sequence similarity was added for clustering within HLA-allele-positive subsets. Repertoires with fewer than 30,000 or more than 120,000 public chains were left out of co-occurrence clustering, as were a few repertoires with anomalous nucleotide sharing. TCRdb limited this immuneACCESS table to in-frame rearrangements with V and J called. A share of clones is missing; checked studies link under half to unresolved V genes, and the rest is unexplained. That table supplies the V and J calls and clone size; D and trimming were determined from the DNA. Across this sample there are 70,000 to 95,000 clones, with about 80% seen only once. The leading ten clones occupy 4% to 5.5% of the sample.

The cohort was made up of 500 to 850 healthy bone marrow donors. At the time of sampling, all cohort members were nominally healthy, though unrecorded immune exposures were likely present. The donor was CMV seropositive and was included in the group of 250 to 300 seropositive cohort members. Every donor gave a peripheral blood sample, and the peripheral blood mononuclear cells from that sample were used for TCR beta sequencing. The Qiagen DNeasy Blood Extraction Kit was used to extract genomic DNA from the blood cell samples. The sequence was obtained from a man aged 25-45 years in good health and CMV-seropositive. The specimen was PBMCs. The V gene is TRBV7-9 and the J gene is TRBJ1-2, with the D gene uncertain. The base sequence is TGTGCCAGCAGCTTTCCGGGTGGCTACACCTTC. Its protein is CASSFPGGYTF.